This is a list of T cell receptor beta chains from one sample in a study of blood T cell repertoires in COVID-19. TCRdb keeps only in-frame clones here, not all; method: immunoSEQ multiplex PCR. The table shows some 38,000 clones, with approximately 81% occurring only once. Sequenced sample: peripheral blood. The origin of the receptors is a man between 60 and 75 years old in a cohort sampled during active COVID-19. The CDR3 runs from the conserved cysteine through the conserved F or W. A D gene is named only where the DNA matches it firmly. Clone sizes are given selectively: once, few, many, or a class where the clone is expanded.

j_call clone_size v_call d_call cdr3_nt cdr3_aa
TRBJ2-3 . TRBV30 TRBD1 TGTGCCTGGGACTCCGGACAGGTTGGCACAGATACGCAGTATTTT CAWDSGQVGTDTQYF
TRBJ2-7 . TRBV9 TRBD2 TGTGCCAGCAGCCAAACTAGCGGCTCCTACGAGCAGTACTTC CASSQTSGSYEQYF
TRBJ1-5 . TRBV6-6 TRBD1 TGTGCCAGCAGGCCCACTCGGACAGGGGGAGAACAGCCCCAGCATTTT CASRPTRTGGEQPQHF
TRBJ2-3 . TRBV24-1 TRBD2 TGTGCCACCAGTGACCCCGGGACTAGCGGGGGACCGGATACGCAGTATTTT CATSDPGTSGGPDTQYF
TRBJ2-1 . TRBV28 . TGTGCCAGCAGATCCTCGACAGGCCAAACCTACAATGAGCAGTTCTTC CASRSSTGQTYNEQFF
TRBJ1-5 . TRBV28 TRBD1 TGTGCCAGCAGTTTAGGGACAGATACTTTTGCAATGCCCCAGCATTTT CASSLGTDTFAMPQHF
TRBJ2-7 . TRBV27 TRBD1 TGTGCCAGCAGGGCAGGAGACAGGGTTTACGAGCAGTACTTC CASRAGDRVYEQYF
TRBJ1-3 . TRBV11-2 TRBD1 TGTGCCAGCAGCTCCCGGGTGGGGACAGGCTCACTCTCTGGAAACACCATATATTTT CASSSRVGTGSLSGNTIYF
TRBJ2-1 . TRBV11-3 TRBD1 TGTGCCAGCAGCTTGGGACAGGGGGCACCTAGCTCCTACAATGAGCAGTTCTTC CASSLGQGAPSSYNEQFF
TRBJ1-1 many TRBV30 . TGTGCTTCCGGACGGGCCAACGGACTTACTGAAGCTTTCTTT CASGRANGLTEAFF
TRBJ2-3 . TRBV5-1 . TGCGCCAGCAGCTGGGGATGGAGCCGGGACAAGATCACAGATACGCAGTATTTT CASSWGWSRDKITDTQYF
TRBJ1-1 . TRBV6-5 . TGTGCCAGCAGGGACTTCGGAGCTTTCTTT CASRDFGAFF
TRBJ1-2 . TRBV7-2 . TGTGCCAGCAGCTTAGTAGGGGGTGACTATGGCTACACCTTC CASSLVGGDYGYTF
TRBJ1-1 . TRBV7-9 . TGTGCCAGCAGCCCATCACCAGACACTGAAGCTTTCTTT CASSPSPDTEAFF
TRBJ2-3 . TRBV5-1 . TGCGCCAGCAGCCAGGGTCCAGATACGCAGTATTTT CASSQGPDTQYF
TRBJ2-1 . TRBV7-9 . TGTGCCAGCAGCATCAGGGCTTTGTGGGACTACAATGAGCAGTTCTTC CASSIRALWDYNEQFF
TRBJ2-7 . TRBV10-3 . TGTGCCATCATCGCCCAAGGAGTCTACGAGCAGTACTTC CAIIAQGVYEQYF
TRBJ1-2 . TRBV20-1 TRBD1 TGCAGTGCTAGTCTCCAGGGGGGTAGAGGGGCTATCTATGGCTACACCTTC CSASLQGGRGAIYGYTF
TRBJ2-7 . TRBV6-5 . TGTGCCACGTCCCCCGGGACTCAGTACTACGAGCAGTACTTC CATSPGTQYYEQYF
TRBJ1-4 . TRBV7-9 . TGTGCCAGCAGCCGAGCAGGGGTACTCGGGGAAAAACTGTTTTTT CASSRAGVLGEKLFF
TRBJ2-3 . TRBV10-3 TRBD2 TGTGCCATCAGTGATCCGGCTAGCGGGTTCCTCACAGATACGCAGTATTTT CAISDPASGFLTDTQYF
TRBJ2-7 . TRBV28 TRBD2 TGTGCCAGCACGGGACTAGCGGGGGGGCAGTACTTC CASTGLAGGQYF
TRBJ2-1 few TRBV10-3 . TGTGCCATCAGTCCAGGGAATGAGCAGTTCTTC CAISPGNEQFF
TRBJ1-1 . TRBV4-3 TRBD1 TGCGCCAGCAGCCAAGATGCGGGACAGTACAACACTGAAGCTTTCTTT CASSQDAGQYNTEAFF
TRBJ1-1 . TRBV30 TRBD1 TGTGCCTGGAGGGAGGGGACAGCGCTGCCGAACACTGAAGCTTTCTTT CAWREGTALPNTEAFF
TRBJ2-3 . TRBV14 TRBD2 TGTGCCAGCAGCCAAGTAGCGGGGAGCACAGATACGCAGTATTTT CASSQVAGSTDTQYF
TRBJ2-1 . TRBV7-2 TRBD2 TGTGCCAGCAGCCTGGGGGGAGCGGGAACCTACAATGAGCAGTTCTTC CASSLGGAGTYNEQFF
TRBJ2-3 . TRBV5-8 TRBD2 TGTGCCAGCAGCTTGGGGACTAGGCCCACAGATACGCAGTATTTT CASSLGTRPTDTQYF
TRBJ2-3 . TRBV10-2 . TGCGCCAGCAGTACGACAGCAATTACAGATACGCAGTATTTT CASSTTAITDTQYF
TRBJ1-5 . TRBV2 . TGTGCCAGCAGCCAAAACGGACCCTTACAGGCCCAGCCCCAGCATTTT CASSQNGPLQAQPQHF
TRBJ2-7 . TRBV28 . TGTGCCAGCAGTTTTGGGGGCCCCCTTTCCTACGAGCAGTACTTC CASSFGGPLSYEQYF
TRBJ1-6 once TRBV5-5 TRBD1 TGTGCCAGCAGCTCCTGGGTGGGGACAGGGAATTCACCCCTCCACTTT CASSSWVGTGNSPLHF
TRBJ2-7 . TRBV12-5 . TGTGCTAGTGGTTTCGAGGTATCCTACGAGCAGTACTTC CASGFEVSYEQYF
TRBJ2-5 . TRBV9 TRBD2 TGTGCCAGCAGCCGACTAGCGGGGGGCCTGTACCAAGAGACCCAGTACTTC CASSRLAGGLYQETQYF
TRBJ2-5 . TRBV29-1 . TGCAGCGTGGGCCGCGGGACCTGGTACCAAGAGACCCAGTACTTC CSVGRGTWYQETQYF
TRBJ2-7 . TRBV4-2 TRBD1 TGTGCCAGCAGCCAAGGGGGACAGGTCTACGAGCAGTACTTC CASSQGGQVYEQYF
TRBJ2-7 once TRBV20-1 . TGCAGTGCTAGAGATAACTTTGAGCAGTACTTC CSARDNFEQYF
TRBJ2-5 . TRBV7-9 TRBD1 TGTGCCAGCAGGTCCTTTTCAGGGGGCGGGGAGACCCAGTACTTC CASRSFSGGGETQYF
TRBJ2-7 . TRBV14 . TGTGCCAGCAGCCAAGAACGGAGGGCCGGAGAGCAGTACTTC CASSQERRAGEQYF
TRBJ1-2 . TRBV28 . TGTGCCAGCACCTGGGCCCCCCCAAACTATGGCTACACCTTC CASTWAPPNYGYTF
TRBJ1-2 . TRBV6-1 TRBD1 TGTGCCAGCAGTGAATTCGGTGGGGGGACAGGGAGGATTGGCTACACCTTC CASSEFGGGTGRIGYTF
TRBJ2-7 . TRBV6-1 TRBD1 TGTGCCAGCAGTGAAGATCGGGACAGCTACGAGCAGTACTTC CASSEDRDSYEQYF
TRBJ1-2 . TRBV5-1 . TGCGCCAGCAGCTTGGCAGGGGAATATGGCTACACCTTC CASSLAGEYGYTF
TRBJ1-2 . TRBV24-1 . TGTGCCACCAGTGATTTAGGGGGGGCTGGTGGCTACACCTTC CATSDLGGAGGYTF
TRBJ1-5 . TRBV19 . TGTGCCAGTAGGAGGCGCGATCAGCCCCAGCATTTT CASRRRDQPQHF
TRBJ1-2 . TRBV3-1/TRBV3-2 . TGTGCCAGCAGCCGTTTGAACCCGCGTGATGGCTACACCTTC CASSRLNPRDGYTF
TRBJ1-6 . TRBV7-2 . TGTGCCAGCACCCTGTCGGCGGGGAATTCACCCCTCCACTTT CASTLSAGNSPLHF
TRBJ2-1 once TRBV11-3 TRBD2 TGTGCCAGCAGCTCTTTAGCGGGGGGGCCCGGTGAGCAGTTCTTC CASSSLAGGPGEQFF
TRBJ2-5 . TRBV15 . TGTGCCACCAGCAGAGATGGGCCTTACGGGACCCAGTACTTC CATSRDGPYGTQYF
TRBJ1-2 . TRBV27 TRBD1 TGTGCCAGCTCTGCGGACAGGGGGTATGGCTACACCTTC CASSADRGYGYTF
TRBJ2-7 . TRBV4-1 TRBD1 TGCGCCAGCAGCCTCCAAGAGGGACAGGGCGCGTACGAGCAGTACTTC CASSLQEGQGAYEQYF
TRBJ2-1 . TRBV10-3 TRBD2 TGTGCCATCAGAAACGGGACTAGCAACAATGAGCAGTTCTTC CAIRNGTSNNEQFF
TRBJ2-1 . TRBV7-8 TRBD2 TGTGCCAGCAGCTTAGTACTAGCGGGGGGGTTAGTCTTC CASSLVLAGGLVF
TRBJ2-2 . TRBV24-1 . TGTGCCACCAGTGATCCGCCGGGGGGCCGTAGCACCGGGGAGCTGTTTTTT CATSDPPGGRSTGELFF
TRBJ2-1 . TRBV28 . TGTGCCAGCAGCCGAGGGGGGGCTAGGTACAATGAGCAGTTCTTC CASSRGGARYNEQFF
TRBJ1-1 . TRBV2 TRBD1 TGTGCCAGCAGTGCCCAGGGGGGCACTGAAGCTTTCTTT CASSAQGGTEAFF
TRBJ1-2 . TRBV4-3 TRBD1 TGCGCCAGCAGCCAAGATCCACAGGGGGCGGGCTACACCTTC CASSQDPQGAGYTF
TRBJ2-7 few TRBV28 TRBD1 TGTGCCACCGCAACGAGGACAGGGAGTATGCGGGAGTACTTC CATATRTGSMREYF
TRBJ1-5 . TRBV7-8 TRBD1 TGTGCCAGCAGCTCACCCGGGACAGGGAAACAGCCCCAGCATTTT CASSSPGTGKQPQHF
TRBJ2-5 . TRBV29-1 TRBD1 TGCAGCGTTGAATTTGGGACAGGGGAAGAAGAGACCCAGTACTTC CSVEFGTGEEETQYF